This T cell receptor (beta chain) emerged from a study of blood T cell repertoires in COVID-19. Profiling relied on immunoSEQ multiplex PCR, and the TCRdb table lists in-frame clones only, not all of them. Among hundreds of thousands of clones listed, more than 75% were seen once. This TCR was sampled from a man aged 55 to 70 who had recovered from COVID-19. Sequencing was performed on PBMCs or T cells enriched from blood (not recorded which).

Here the CDR3 reads CASGSDSTDTQYF. The CDR3 DNA follows: TGTGCCAGCGGGAGCGATAGCACAGATACGCAGTATTTT. V usage is TRBV7-9 and J usage is TRBJ2-3, with D possibly matching TRBD2 (5 bases). V dropped 8 bases and J dropped 0 bases, with 9 bases sitting between them. This CDR3 comprises 13 residues. The germline CDR1 and CDR2 sequences are SEHNR and FQNEAQ (reference sequence).